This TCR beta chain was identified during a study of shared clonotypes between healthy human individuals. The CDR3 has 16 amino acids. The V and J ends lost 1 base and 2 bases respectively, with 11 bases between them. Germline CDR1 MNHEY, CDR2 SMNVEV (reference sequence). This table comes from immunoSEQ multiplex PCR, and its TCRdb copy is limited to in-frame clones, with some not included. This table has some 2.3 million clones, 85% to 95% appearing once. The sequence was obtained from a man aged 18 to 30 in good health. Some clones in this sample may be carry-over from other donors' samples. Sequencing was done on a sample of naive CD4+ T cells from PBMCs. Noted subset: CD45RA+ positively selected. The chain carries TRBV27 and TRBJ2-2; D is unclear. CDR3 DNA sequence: TGTGCCAGCAGTTTATTAACAGCGTTCAACACCGGGGAGCTGTTTTTT. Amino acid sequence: CASSLLTAFNTGELFF.